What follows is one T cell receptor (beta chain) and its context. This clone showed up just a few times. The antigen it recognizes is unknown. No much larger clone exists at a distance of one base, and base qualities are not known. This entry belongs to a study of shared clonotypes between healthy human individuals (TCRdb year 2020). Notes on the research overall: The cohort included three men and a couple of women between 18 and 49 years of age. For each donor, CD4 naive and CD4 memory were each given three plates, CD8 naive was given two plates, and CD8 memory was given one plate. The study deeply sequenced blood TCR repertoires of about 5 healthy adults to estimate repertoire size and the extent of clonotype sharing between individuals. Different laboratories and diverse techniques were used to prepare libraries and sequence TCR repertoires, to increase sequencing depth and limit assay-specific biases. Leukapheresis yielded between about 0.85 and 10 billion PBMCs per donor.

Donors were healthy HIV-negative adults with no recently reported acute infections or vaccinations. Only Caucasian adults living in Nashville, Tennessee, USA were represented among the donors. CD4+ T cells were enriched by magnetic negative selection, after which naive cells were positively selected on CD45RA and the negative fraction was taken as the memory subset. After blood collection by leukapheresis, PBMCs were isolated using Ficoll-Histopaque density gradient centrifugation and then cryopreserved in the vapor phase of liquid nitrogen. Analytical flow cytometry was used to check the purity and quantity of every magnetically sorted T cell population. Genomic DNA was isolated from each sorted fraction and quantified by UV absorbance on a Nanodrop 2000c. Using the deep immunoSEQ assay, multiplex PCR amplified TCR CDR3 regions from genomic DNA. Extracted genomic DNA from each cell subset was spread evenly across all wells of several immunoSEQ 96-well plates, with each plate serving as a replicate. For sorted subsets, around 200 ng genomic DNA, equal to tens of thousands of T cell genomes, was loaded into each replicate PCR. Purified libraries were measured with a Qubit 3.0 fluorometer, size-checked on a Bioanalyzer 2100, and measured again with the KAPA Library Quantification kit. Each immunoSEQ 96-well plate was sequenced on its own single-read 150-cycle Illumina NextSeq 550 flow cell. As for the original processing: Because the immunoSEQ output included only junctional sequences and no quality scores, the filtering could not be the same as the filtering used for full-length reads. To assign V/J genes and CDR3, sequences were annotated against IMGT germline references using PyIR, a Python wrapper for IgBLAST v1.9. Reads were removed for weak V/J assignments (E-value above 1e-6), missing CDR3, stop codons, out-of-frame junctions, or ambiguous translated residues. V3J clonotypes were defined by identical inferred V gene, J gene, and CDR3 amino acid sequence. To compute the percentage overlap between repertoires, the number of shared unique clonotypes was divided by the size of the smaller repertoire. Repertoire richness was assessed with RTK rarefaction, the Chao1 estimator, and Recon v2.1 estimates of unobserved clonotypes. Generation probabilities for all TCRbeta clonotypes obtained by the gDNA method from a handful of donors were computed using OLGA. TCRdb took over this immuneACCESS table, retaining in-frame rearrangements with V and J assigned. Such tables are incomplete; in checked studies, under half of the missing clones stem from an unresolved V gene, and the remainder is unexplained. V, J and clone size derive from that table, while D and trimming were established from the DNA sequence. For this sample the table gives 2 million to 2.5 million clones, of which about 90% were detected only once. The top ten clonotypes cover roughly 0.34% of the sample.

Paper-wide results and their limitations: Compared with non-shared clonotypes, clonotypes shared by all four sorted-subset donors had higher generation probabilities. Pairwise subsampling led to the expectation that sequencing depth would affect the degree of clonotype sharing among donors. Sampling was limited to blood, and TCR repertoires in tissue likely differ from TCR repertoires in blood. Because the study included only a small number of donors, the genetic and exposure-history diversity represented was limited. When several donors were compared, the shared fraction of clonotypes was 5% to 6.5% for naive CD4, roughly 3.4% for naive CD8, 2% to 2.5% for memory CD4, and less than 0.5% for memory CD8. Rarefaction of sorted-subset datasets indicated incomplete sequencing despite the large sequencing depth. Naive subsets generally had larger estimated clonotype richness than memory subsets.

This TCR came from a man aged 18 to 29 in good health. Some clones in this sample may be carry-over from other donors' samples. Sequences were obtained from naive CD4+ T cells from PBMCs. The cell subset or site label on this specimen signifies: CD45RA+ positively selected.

The CDR3 amino acid sequence is: CASSLARPIGDEQFF. Read as DNA, the sequence is TGTGCCAGCAGCTTAGCAAGACCAATCGGGGATGAGCAGTTCTTC. Recombination linked TRBV7-9 to TRBJ2-1; a weak D assignment points to TRBD2 (5 bases agree). The CDR3 goes from the cysteine to the phenylalanine over 15 residues. The entry retains the CDR3 DNA only, 45 bases that are in frame from base 1. CDR1 and CDR2, looked up from the germline V gene (reference sequence), are SEHNR and FQNEAQ. V is reduced by 0 bases and J by 8 bases, leaving a spacing of 14 bases between them.